These 4 T cell receptor beta chains were all obtained from the same sample, sequenced in a study of CD8 T cells in Susac syndrome. Reverse transcription of about 0.45 to 1 ug RNA used random hexamers. TCRdb reanalysed the immunoSEQ multiplex PCR reads using MiXCR and keeps one entry per CDR3 protein. Seen here are some 190,000 distinct CDR3 sequences, over 85% observed once, and the top ten hold around 0.096%. Material: CD4+ T cells from PBMCs. Every receptor here comes from a human donor in good health.

The chain employs TRBV27 and TRBJ1-6; no definite D call. This CDR3 comprises 16 residues. V dropped 2 bases and J dropped 6 bases, with 14 bases sitting between them. CDR1 MNHEY and CDR2 SMNVEV come from the germline V gene (reference sequence). This CDR3 is CASSLRAVTPNSPLHF. DNA of the CDR3: TGTGCCAGCAGTTTAAGAGCAGTCACCCCTAATTCACCCCTCCACTTT.

The J gene is TRBJ2-5, the V gene TRBV20-1; the D is unclear. V lost 0 bases and J lost 1, with 6 bases in between. CDR3 length equals 13 residues. CDR1 is DFQATT and CDR2 is SNEGSKA in the germline V gene (reference sequence). This CDR3 is CSARDSFQETQYF. The DNA for the CDR3 is TGCAGTGCTAGAGACAGCTTCCAAGAGACCCAGTACTTC.

This sequence joins TRBV6-1 and TRBJ1-5; weak D call: TRBD1 (5 bases). Germline values: CDR1 MNHNS, CDR2 SASEGT. The CDR3 is 13 amino acids. V shed 7 bases and J shed 3 bases, with 10 bases lying between them. The CDR3 here is CASIDRYNQPQHF. The CDR3 coding sequence is TGTGCCAGCATTGACAGATACAATCAGCCCCAGCATTTT.

The chain recombines TRBV5-4 with TRBJ2-3, with no clear D. V was trimmed by 0 bases and J by 0 bases, leaving 8 bases between them. Germline V gene sequence: CDR1 SGHNT, CDR2 YYREEE (reference sequence). The CDR3 covers 15 residues. The CDR3 DNA sequence: TGTGCCAGCAGCTTGGGCAGGCTCAGCACAGATACGCAGTATTTT. Residues: CASSLGRLSTDTQYF. The complete variable domain, with remaining parts taken from reference TRBV5-4 and TRBJ2-3, reads ETGVTQSPTHLIKTRGQQVTLRCSSQSGHNTVSWYQQALGQGPQFIFQYYREEENGRGNFPPRFSGLQFPNYSSELNVNALELDDSALYLCASSLGRLSTDTQYFGPGTRLTVL.